The 21 T cell receptor beta chains listed next were all sequenced from one sample in a study of T cell responses to AZD1222 COVID-19 vaccine (dated by TCRdb to the early 2020s). The time point label, read with the paper, signifies: about 28 days (+/-7) after the second vaccine dose. Libraries were prepared through the immunoSEQ multiplex PCR assay. As stored in TCRdb, this immuneACCESS dataset retains in-frame rearrangements with V and J assigned. A fraction of the clones does not appear; measured against another copy, unresolved V genes explain less than half of the discrepancy, and the remainder lacks a known reason. This sample lists roughly 180,000 clones; roughly nine tenths were detected once. The top ten clonotypes cover nearly 3.5% of the sample. The sample was peripheral blood, taken 28 days after the second AZD1222 dose. Receptor source: an adult who received the AZD1222 COVID-19 vaccine.

The rearrangement joins TRBV7-2 to TRBJ2-7; 11 nucleotides match TRBD2. The V gene end was trimmed by 4 bases and the J gene end by 7 bases; junction bases not matched to a gene: 9. Per the germline V gene, CDR1 is SGHTA and CDR2 is FQGNSA. CDR3 length: 15 amino acids. Here the CDR3 DNA reads TGTGCCAGCAGCTCTTTAGCGGGAGGGCCAGGGGAGCAGTACTTC. Its protein is CASSSLAGGPGEQYF.

V usage is TRBV28 and J usage is TRBJ1-1; 9 bases are shared with TRBD1. The CDR3 has 15 amino acids. Germline V gives CDR1 MDHEN, CDR2 SYDVKM. Trimming took 2 bases from V and 10 from J; bases not matched to a gene: 11. The CDR3 coding sequence is TGTGCCAGCAGTTTAGGGGGACAGGGAGGGCGAGGAGCTTTCTTT. This gives the protein CASSLGGQGGRGAFF.

The V call is TRBV24-1, the J call TRBJ2-2; unclear D gene. Looked up from germline, CDR1 is KGHDR and CDR2 is SFDVKD. This CDR3 region has 14 residues. Deletions cut 3 bases from V and 8 bases from J, with 12 bases between. The CDR3 reads CATSDPGLSGELFF. The CDR3 DNA is TGTGCCACCAGTGATCCGGGTCTCTCGGGGGAGCTGTTTTTT.

The chain joins TRBV9 to TRBJ2-1; 11 nucleotides line up with TRBD2. Trimming at V came to 3 bases and at J to 6 bases, leaving 8 bases not matched to a gene. This CDR3 region has 16 residues. CDR1 and CDR2 from the germline V gene are SGDLS and YYNGEE. The CDR3 nucleotides are TGTGCCAGCAGCGAATCCTTAGCGGGAGGGATCAATGAGCAGTTCTTC. It encodes CASSESLAGGINEQFF.

The J gene is TRBJ2-1, the V gene TRBV19, with TRBD2 identical over 10 bases. The length of the CDR3 is 17 residues. J was trimmed by 1 base and V by 8 bases; bases with no gene match: 11. In germline, CDR1 is LNHDA, CDR2 SQIVND (reference sequence). CDR3 sequence reads: CASWSGKLAGSYNEQFF. Written as DNA, the CDR3 is TGTGCCAGTTGGTCAGGGAAACTAGCGGGGTCCTACAATGAGCAGTTCTTC.

This chain joins TRBV5-1 and TRBJ1-1; 8 positions agree with TRBD1. The J segment lost 4 bases and the V segment lost 4 bases, leaving 3 bases of the junction unmatched. The CDR3 runs 13 residues. Germline V gene sequence: CDR1 SGHRS, CDR2 YFSETQ. The CDR3 region is CASSNTGGTEAFF. The CDR3 DNA reads TGCGCCAGCAGCAATACAGGGGGCACTGAAGCTTTCTTT.

This chain links TRBV13 with TRBJ2-3, with D unresolved. Trimming took off 4 bases at V and 3 bases at J, with 17 bases between the two ends. Germline lookup yields CDR1 PRHDT and CDR2 FYEKMQ (reference sequence). The CDR3 is 16 amino acids. The CDR3 DNA sequence: TGTGCCAGCAGCTACAGACTCGGGCTTGCAACAGATACGCAGTATTTT. Residues: CASSYRLGLATDTQYF.

This clone occurred once. This sequence joins TRBV3-1 (or the pseudogene TRBV3-2) and TRBJ1-5; D is possibly TRBD1 (6 bases). Deletions cut 7 bases from V and 0 bases from J, with 22 bases between. The CDR3 has 18 amino acids. The germline CDR1 and CDR2 sequences are LGHDT and YNNKEL (reference sequence). The CDR3 loop reads CASTRGRDIRCSNQPQHF. The CDR3 DNA follows: TGTGCCAGCACCCGGGGCCGGGACATCCGTTGTAGCAATCAGCCCCAGCATTTT.

This clone was observed a single time. This sequence joins TRBV18 and TRBJ2-1; D unclear. The CDR3 extends over 13 amino acids. V lost 3 bases, J lost 4 bases, and 7 bases lay in between. Germline lookup yields CDR1 KGHSH and CDR2 LQKENI. The CDR3 loop is CASSPSQYNEQFF. CDR3 coding DNA: TGTGCCAGCTCACCGTCACAATACAATGAGCAGTTCTTC.

The sample holds one count of this clone. This chain uses TRBV7-3 with TRBJ1-3, with D uncertain. The CDR3 extends over 13 amino acids. The germline V gene encodes CDR1 SGHTA and CDR2 FQGTGA. V was cut by 5 bases and J by 4 bases, with 9 bases left in between. CDR3 nucleotide sequence: TGTGCCAGCAGCCCTTCTAGGGGAAACACCATATATTTT. This codes for CASSPSRGNTIYF.

This clone has only one observation. This chain uses TRBV12-3 or TRBV12-4 with TRBJ1-1; tentatively, D is TRBD1 (5 bases). This CDR3 spans 13 amino acids. Trimming took off 8 bases at V and 5 bases at J, with 15 bases between the two ends. The CDR3 here is CASHRGGGTEAFF. The CDR3 DNA follows: TGTGCCAGCCATCGGGGGGGAGGAACTGAAGCTTTCTTT.

Details on this clone: Mismatch with germline at one junction end may stem from a read error. CDR3 in DNA: TGCGCCCGCAGCCGCCGCCCAGCGGGAGGGCCCGGAGATGAGCAGTTCTTC. This translates into CARSRRPAGGPGDEQFF. The rearrangement joins TRBV4-3 to TRBJ2-1, with 10 bases aligning to TRBD2. The CDR3 consists of 17 residues. Germline V lookup: CDR1 LGHNA, CDR2 YSLEER.

This clone was picked up one time. V usage is TRBV11-2 and J usage is TRBJ2-7; the D gene is possibly TRBD1 (6 bases). Germline loops: CDR1 SGHAT, CDR2 FQNNGV. There are 14 residues in the CDR3. The V and J ends lost 5 bases and 1 base respectively, with 12 bases between them. The CDR3 is CASSQRQDSYEQYF. As DNA, the CDR3 is TGTGCCAGCAGCCAACGACAGGATTCCTACGAGCAGTACTTC.

The chain carries TRBV3-1 (or the pseudogene TRBV3-2) and TRBJ2-7; D gene ambiguous. CDR1 is LGHDT, CDR2 YNNKEL, per germline (reference sequence). V was cut by 1 base and J by 0 bases, with 7 bases left in between. This CDR3 has 14 amino acids. Here the CDR3 reads CASSQGWASYEQYF. CDR3 coding DNA: TGTGCCAGCAGCCAAGGCTGGGCCTCCTACGAGCAGTACTTC.

This clone was found once. The chain is built from TRBV2 and TRBJ1-4, with 8 bases lining up with TRBD1. Germline V gene lookup returns CDR1 SNHLY and CDR2 FYNNEI. V was pared by 5 bases and J by 7 bases, with 3 bases of the junction left unmatched. The CDR3 extends over 13 amino acids. Here the CDR3 DNA reads TGTGCCAGCAGTAGTGGGACAGGTGAAAAACTGTTTTTT. Amino acid sequence: CASSSGTGEKLFF.

The V gene is TRBV18, the J gene TRBJ2-7; 8 nucleotides agree with TRBD2. V gave up 3 bases and J gave up 3 bases; unmatched junction bases: 4. The CDR3 totals 14 residues. Germline V gene sequence: CDR1 KGHSH, CDR2 LQKENI. CDR3 sequence: CASSPALAGYEQYF. The CDR3 nucleotides are TGTGCCAGCTCACCGGCTCTAGCGGGCTACGAGCAGTACTTC.

The genes are TRBV15 and TRBJ1-5, with D unclear. Germline CDR1 LNHNV, CDR2 YYDKDF (reference sequence). The CDR3 runs to 15 residues. V was shortened by 1 base and J by 3 bases, with 10 bases between the two germline ends. CDR3 nucleotide sequence: TGTGCCACCAGCAGAGTTAGGGATGCCAATCAGCCCCAGCATTTT. Protein: CATSRVRDANQPQHF.

The V and J genes are TRBV30 and TRBJ2-3; D may be TRBD1 (7 bases). The CDR3 has 13 amino acids. Germline lookup yields CDR1 GTSNPN and CDR2 SVGIG (reference sequence). In nucleotides, the CDR3 is TGTGCGGAAGAGGCAGGGGGGCCAGATACGCAGTATTTT. Protein: CAEEAGGPDTQYF.

CDR3 region: CASSTGAWARDYSNQPQHF. The DNA of the CDR3 is TGTGCCAGTAGCACCGGAGCTTGGGCCCGAGACTATAGCAATCAGCCCCAGCATTTT. V is TRBV19 and J is TRBJ1-5; D gene uncertain. V lost 6 bases, J lost 0 bases, and 24 bases lay in between. This CDR3 is built from 19 residues. Germline V gives CDR1 LNHDA, CDR2 SQIVND (reference sequence).

The chain has TRBV5-1 and TRBJ2-1, with a possible D match to TRBD2 (6 bases). With 4 bases removed from V and 6 bases from J, the gap between germline ends came to 14 bases. Germline-derived CDR1 and CDR2 are SGHRS and YFSETQ. The CDR3 is 14 residues long. This CDR3 reads CASSPRESGNEQFF. The CDR3 DNA reads TGCGCCAGCAGCCCACGGGAGAGCGGCAATGAGCAGTTCTTC.

This CDR3 is CASSPGPQGANYEQYF. The CDR3 region has the DNA TGTGCCAGCAGCCCGGGACCCCAGGGGGCCAACTACGAGCAGTACTTC. The chain uses TRBV7-9 and TRBJ2-7, with TRBD1 identical over 8 bases. This CDR3 comprises 16 residues. Germline lookup yields CDR1 SEHNR and CDR2 FQNEAQ (reference sequence). The junction had 12 bases not matched to a gene; V was cut back by 5 bases and J by 3 bases. The full variable domain, with the rest looked up from reference TRBV7-9 and TRBJ2-7, is DTGVSQNPRHKITKRGQNVTFRCDPISEHNRLYWYRQTLGQGPEFLTYFQNEAQLEKSRLLSDRFSAERPKGSFSTLEIQRTEQGDSAMYLCASSPGPQGANYEQYFGPGTRLTVT.